This TCR beta chain is drawn from a study of early T cells in non-severe SARS-CoV-2 infection. The CDR3 has 15 amino acids. Germline V gene sequence: CDR1 SNHLY, CDR2 FYNNEI. V was pared by 2 bases and J by 7 bases, with 6 bases of the junction left unmatched. TCRdb called the 5' RACE reads again in MiXCR, with one record for every CDR3 protein. The profile covers around 50,000 distinct CDR3 sequences, with 4.5% to 7% appearing a single time and about 4.4% taken by the ten largest. The genes are TRBV2 and TRBJ2-1; 9 bases line up with TRBD2. Sequencing used whole blood. The sequence was obtained from an adult who was a healthcare worker with PCR-confirmed SARS-CoV-2 infection or an uninfected control (not recorded which). CDR3 bases: TGTGCCAGCAGTGAACTAGCGGGAATTTTAAATGAGCAGTTCTTC. Translation gives CASSELAGILNEQFF. The whole variable domain, filled in from reference TRBV2 and TRBJ2-1, reads EPEVTQTPSHQVTQMGQEVILRCVPISNHLYFYWYRQILGQKVEFLVSFYNNEISEKSEIFDDQFSVERPDGSNFTLKIRSTKLEDSAMYFCASSELAGILNEQFFGPGTRLTVL.